The 25 T cell receptor beta chains given below trace back to one sample, sequenced in a study of T cells expressing NK-cell markers. TCRdb reprocessed the 5' RACE reads and reports one entry per CDR3 protein, with no DNA. The sample totals hundreds of thousands of distinct CDR3 sequences. Sequencing was performed on blood T cells: a sorted CD56 or NKG2C T cell subset, CD4+ or CD8+ T cells, or bulk PBMC T cells (not recorded which). The origin of the receptors is a man aged 18 to 69 in good health.

The chain couples TRBV6-1 to TRBJ2-5. The CDR3 is made up of 13 amino acids. CDR1 and CDR2 (germline): MNHNS, SASEGT. CDR3 in amino acids: CASSDSWVKTQYF.

This chain links TRBV2 with TRBJ1-6. Germline CDR1 is SNHLY and CDR2 is FYNNEI. CDR3 size: 13 residues. The CDR3 reads CASSPDHNSPLHF.

The chain joins TRBV20-1 to TRBJ2-1; TCRdb returns TRBD2, unconfirmable since there is no DNA. Germline CDR1 reads DFQATT; CDR2 reads SNEGSKA (reference sequence). The CDR3 is 13 amino acids. The CDR3 here is CSVRDSTGNEQFF.

The chain is built from TRBV12-3 or TRBV12-4 and TRBJ2-3; the D call of TRBD1 rests on TCRdb alone, since no DNA is present to check it. This CDR3 is 15 amino acids long. This CDR3 is CASSWGGSSTDTQYF.

This chain connects TRBV7-9 to TRBJ1-4; TCRdb reports TRBD1, a call that lacks DNA to check it against. This CDR3 is built from 16 residues. Germline V lookup: CDR1 SEHNR, CDR2 FQNEAQ (reference sequence). CDR3: CASSLGGGTTNEKLFF.

The chain recombines TRBV12-3 or TRBV12-4 with TRBJ2-3. This CDR3 is built from 15 residues. The CDR3 here is CASNSYTASTDTQYF.

The chain uses TRBV28 and TRBJ1-2; TCRdb selects TRBD1, and the lack of DNA leaves this call unchecked. This CDR3 contains 14 residues. Germline lookup yields CDR1 MDHEN and CDR2 SYDVKM. The CDR3 loop reads CASSPAMKAYGYTF.

The rearrangement joins TRBV18 to TRBJ2-5; TCRdb indicates TRBD2, and absent DNA this call remains unverified. The CDR3 runs 17 residues. The germline V gene has CDR1 KGHSH and CDR2 LQKENI. CDR3 sequence: CASSRGLAGENQETQYF.

The chain employs TRBV7-6 and TRBJ1-1; TCRdb selects TRBD1, and the lack of DNA leaves this call unchecked. Germline V lookup: CDR1 SGHVS, CDR2 FNYEAQ. CDR3 length equals 15 residues. This CDR3 is CASSPQVGVGTEAFF.

The gene calls are TRBV6-2 or TRBV6-3 and TRBJ2-3; TCRdb lists TRBD1, though no DNA is available to test this call. The V gene's germline CDR1 is MNHEY and CDR2 SVGEGT. This CDR3 is 16 amino acids long. CDR3: CASSSRTGIFTDTQYF.

V gene TRBV6-5 combines with J gene TRBJ1-2; the TCRdb D gene call, TRBD1, has no DNA to confirm it. The CDR3 extends over 17 amino acids. Germline V gene lookup returns CDR1 MNHEY and CDR2 SVGAGI. The CDR3: CASSYSPGTGIDYGYTF.

The genes are TRBV29-1 and TRBJ2-2; TCRdb names TRBD1, which stays unverified in the absence of DNA. The CDR3 has 17 amino acids. Germline V gene sequence: CDR1 SQVTM, CDR2 ANQGSEA. CDR3 residues: CSVPAPADSLGTGELFF.

V is TRBV7-6 and J is TRBJ1-1; TCRdb returns TRBD1, unconfirmable since there is no DNA. The CDR3 has 15 residues. Germline V gene lookup returns CDR1 SGHVS and CDR2 FNYEAQ. Here the CDR3 reads CASSPTGTGIGVAFF.

The rearrangement links TRBV5-1 to TRBJ2-3; TCRdb indicates TRBD1, and absent DNA this call remains unverified. Germline-derived CDR1 and CDR2 are SGHRS and YFSETQ. This CDR3 region has 16 residues. This CDR3 reads CASSLMLRTGTDTQYF.

The CDR3 loop reads CASSVQLAGVETQYF. This chain uses TRBV2 with TRBJ2-5; without DNA, the TCRdb call of TRBD2 cannot be checked. The germline gives CDR1 SNHLY, CDR2 FYNNEI. The CDR3 contains 15 residues.

The chain is built from TRBV7-9 and TRBJ2-1; absent DNA, TCRdb's TRBD1 call cannot be checked. The CDR3 loop spans 12 amino acids. Per the germline V gene, CDR1 is SEHNR and CDR2 is FQNEAQ (reference sequence). CDR3 protein: CASSLQGYEQFF.

This chain connects TRBV5-1 to TRBJ1-1; TCRdb's assignment of TRBD1 cannot be checked, as there is no DNA. There are 19 residues in the CDR3. Germline V gene data show CDR1 as SGHRS and CDR2 as YFSETQ. CDR3 in amino acids: CASSLASRTGPANGAEAFF.

CDR3 residues: CAWSVLVEKLFF. V is TRBV30 and J is TRBJ1-4. In germline, CDR1 is GTSNPN, CDR2 SVGIG (reference sequence). This CDR3 has 12 residues.

The chain carries TRBV6-1 and TRBJ2-5; no DNA is available, so the TRBD2 call from TCRdb remains unchecked. The CDR3 has 13 residues. From germline, CDR1 is MNHNS and CDR2 SASEGT. The CDR3 loop reads CASQLGNLGTQYF.

The chain combines TRBV20-1 with TRBJ2-2; as DNA is missing, the TRBD1 call by TCRdb cannot be tested. The CDR3 covers 13 residues. Germline assignment: CDR1 DFQATT and CDR2 SNEGSKA (reference sequence). The CDR3 here is CSAPGGGAGELFF.

The V and J genes are TRBV6-1 and TRBJ2-1; TCRdb's assignment of TRBD2 cannot be checked, as there is no DNA. The CDR3 has 13 residues. Per the germline V gene, CDR1 is MNHNS and CDR2 is SASEGT. The CDR3 reads CASRFPGLEEQFF.

This sequence joins TRBV18 and TRBJ2-1. The germline gives CDR1 KGHSH, CDR2 LQKENI. The CDR3 has 15 residues. CDR3 residues: CASSPLPVGNNEQFF.

V and J are TRBV18 and TRBJ2-3; lacking DNA, the TRBD2 call made by TCRdb goes unchecked. The CDR3 spans 18 residues. The germline V gene encodes CDR1 KGHSH and CDR2 LQKENI. Here the CDR3 reads CASSPQSTSGSSTDTQYF.

The chain employs TRBV6-1 and TRBJ1-2. CDR1 MNHNS and CDR2 SASEGT come from the germline V gene. This CDR3 comprises 12 residues. This CDR3 is CASSEMWYGYTF.

The chain recombines TRBV2 with TRBJ2-1. In germline, CDR1 is SNHLY, CDR2 FYNNEI. The CDR3 has 13 amino acids. The CDR3 sequence is CASSETLGNEQFF.